A selection of T cell receptor beta chains follows, all from one sample in a study of CD8+ T cells in alopecia areata. TCRdb's copy holds only in-frame clones and misses some; the assay was immunoSEQ multiplex PCR. Of about 150,000 clones in the sample, 45% to 60% were seen once. The sequencing sample was made of CD4+ T cells sorted from blood. The source of these receptors is a human donor in good health. CDR3s include the opening cysteine and the closing phenylalanine or tryptophan. A D gene is named only where the DNA matches it firmly. The size field is filled for only some rows; it gives once, few, many or a size class.

d_call,j_call,v_call,clone_size,cdr3_aa,cdr3_nt
.,TRBJ2-3,TRBV28,.,CASSLVMGTQYF,.
.,TRBJ1-2,TRBV11-2,.,CASSLGSWGRYTF,TGTGCCAGCAGCCTTGGGAGTTGGGGGCGCTACACCTTC
TRBD1,TRBJ2-5,TRBV2,.,CASSDPLDRSGWTQYF,TGTGCCAGCAGTGACCCCTTGGACAGGTCCGGATGGACCCAGTACTTC
TRBD2,TRBJ2-6,TRBV4-1,few,CASSPERAGSAGANVLTF,TGCGCCAGCAGCCCCGAGAGAGCGGGATCTGCTGGGGCCAACGTCCTGACTTTC
.,TRBJ2-7,TRBV7-9,.,CASSRRSEQYF,TGTGCCAGCAGCCGGAGGAGTGAGCAGTACTTC
.,TRBJ2-7,TRBV25-1,.,CASSRPQGEQYF,TGTGCCAGCAGCCGTCCCCAGGGCGAGCAGTACTTC
.,TRBJ1-4,TRBV9,.,CASSADTDREKLFF,TGTGCCAGCAGCGCAGACACGGATAGGGAAAAACTGTTTTTT
.,TRBJ1-5,TRBV27,once,CASSFTGIGGQPQHF,TGTGCCAGCAGTTTTACGGGGATCGGGGGTCAGCCCCAGCATTTT
.,TRBJ1-2,TRBV9,few,CASSGPTADYGYTF,TGTGCCAGCAGCGGCCCGACAGCAGACTATGGCTACACCTTC
.,TRBJ1-5,TRBV7-9,.,CASSRPGGGNQPQHF,TGTGCCAGCAGCAGACCAGGTGGAGGGAATCAGCCCCAGCATTTT
.,TRBJ2-5,TRBV5-4,few,CASSTRRAGETQYF,TGTGCCAGCAGCACACGGAGGGCCGGAGAGACCCAGTACTTC
TRBD2,TRBJ2-1,TRBV4-1,.,CASSLRDYRGWEQFF,TGCGCCAGCAGCCTCCGGGACTACCGGGGATGGGAGCAGTTCTTC
.,TRBJ2-6,TRBV6-5,.,CASSPRGRANVLTF,TGTGCCAGCAGCCCCCGTGGTCGGGCCAACGTCCTGACTTTC
TRBD2,TRBJ2-1,TRBV13,.,CASSTRLAVFPIEQFF,TGTGCCAGCAGCACCCGACTAGCCGTCTTCCCGATTGAGCAGTTCTTC
.,TRBJ1-3,TRBV6-1,few,CASSENRGNTIYF,TGTGCCAGCAGTGAGAACAGAGGAAACACCATATATTTT
.,TRBJ2-1,TRBV6-5,.,CASSYNGAQFF,TGTGCCAGCAGTTACAACGGGGCACAGTTCTTC
TRBD2,TRBJ2-5,TRBV29-1,.,CSVSSGTETQYF,TGCAGCGTATCTAGCGGAACAGAGACCCAGTACTTC
.,TRBJ1-2,TRBV7-2,few,CASSLGPGNVDGYTF,TGTGCCAGCAGCTTAGGGCCAGGGAACGTAGATGGCTACACCTTC
.,TRBJ1-4,TRBV6-6,few,CAGGAGRDEKLFF,TGTGCCGGTGGGGCAGGTCGGGATGAAAAACTGTTTTTT
.,TRBJ2-3,TRBV30,.,CAWSPGTDTQYF,TGTGCCTGGAGCCCGGGCACAGATACGCAGTATTTT
TRBD1,TRBJ1-5,TRBV23-1,.,CASSQWVQGTNQPQHF,TGCGCCAGCAGTCAATGGGTACAGGGGACCAATCAGCCCCAGCATTTT
.,TRBJ1-1,TRBV30,few,CAWRGQAAGNEAFF,TGTGCCTGGAGGGGACAAGCGGCTGGAAATGAAGCTTTCTTT
.,TRBJ2-3,TRBV2,.,CASSEDISDTQYF,TGTGCCAGCAGTGAGGATATCTCAGATACGCAGTATTTT
.,TRBJ2-1,TRBV20-1,.,CSALRNNEQFF,TGCAGTGCTCTGAGGAACAATGAGCAGTTCTTC
TRBD2,TRBJ2-1,TRBV4-1,.,CASSRPPGQAGDYEQFF,TGCGCCAGCAGCCGCCCTCCAGGCCAAGCGGGAGACTATGAGCAGTTCTTC
.,TRBJ2-1,TRBV5-1,.,CASSLDYNEQFF,TGCGCCAGCAGCTTGGACTACAATGAGCAGTTCTTC
.,TRBJ2-7,TRBV29-1,few,CSVVQGSVQYF,TGCAGCGTTGTTCAGGGTTCGGTACAGTACTTC
.,TRBJ1-1,TRBV29-1,few,CSGGQQGTEAFF,TGCAGCGGTGGACAGCAGGGCACTGAAGCTTTCTTT
.,TRBJ2-5,TRBV23-1,.,CASSQFGKEFLPINWETQYF,TGCGCCAGCAGTCAATTTGGAAAGGAATTTCTTCCAATTAACTGGGAGACCCAGTACTTC
.,TRBJ1-5,TRBV5-1,once,CASSLDGYSNQPQHF,TGCGCCAGCAGCTTGGACGGCTATAGCAATCAGCCCCAGCATTTT
TRBD1,TRBJ1-2,TRBV29-1,few,CSVGDSLNGYTF,TGCAGCGTTGGGGACAGCCTCAACGGCTACACCTTC
.,TRBJ2-3,TRBV29-1,few,CSVAPFVTDTQYF,TGCAGCGTTGCCCCATTTGTCACAGATACGCAGTATTTT
.,TRBJ2-3,TRBV19,few,CASSIVASDTQYF,TGTGCCAGTAGTATAGTAGCCTCAGATACGCAGTATTTT
.,TRBJ2-5,TRBV15,.,CATSFQGAWETQYF,TGTGCCACCAGCTTTCAGGGTGCATGGGAGACCCAGTACTTC
.,TRBJ2-2,TRBV2,.,CASSETEFVGELFF,TGTGCCAGCAGTGAAACTGAATTCGTCGGGGAGCTGTTTTTT
TRBD2,TRBJ2-1,TRBV10-2,few,CASSGTTSGSGNEQFF,TGCGCCAGCAGTGGAACTACTAGCGGGAGTGGAAATGAGCAGTTCTTC
.,TRBJ2-5,TRBV29-1,.,CSVASTGGATQYF,TGCAGCGTTGCCTCCACCGGAGGTGCGACCCAGTACTTC
.,TRBJ1-1,TRBV10-3,.,CAISDRLQLNTEAFF,TGTGCCATCAGTGACAGGTTGCAGTTGAACACTGAAGCTTTCTTT
.,TRBJ2-6,TRBV5-1,.,CASSLAAGTGANVLTF,TGCGCCAGCAGCTTGGCAGCAGGGACTGGGGCCAACGTCCTGACTTTC
.,TRBJ1-2,TRBV30,.,CAWTQGYGYTF,TGTGCCTGGACACAGGGATATGGCTACACCTTC
.,TRBJ1-1,TRBV25-1,.,CASSGGITEAFF,TGTGCCAGCAGTGGGGGTATCACTGAAGCTTTCTTT
.,TRBJ2-1,TRBV15,.,CATSREQLIEQFF,TGTGCCACCAGCAGAGAACAGCTCATTGAGCAGTTCTTC
.,TRBJ2-3,TRBV9,few,CASSVEGLDTQYF,TGTGCCAGCAGCGTAGAAGGGCTAGATACGCAGTATTTT
.,TRBJ1-5,TRBV5-1,.,CASSRDGNQPQHF,TGCGCCAGCAGCAGGGACGGGAATCAGCCCCAGCATTTT
TRBD1,TRBJ2-5,TRBV5-1,few,CASRRDRQMSAQYF,TGCGCCAGCAGACGGGACAGACAAATGAGCGCCCAGTACTTC
.,TRBJ1-2,TRBV28,.,CASSLPAAVGYTF,TGTGCCAGCAGTTTACCGGCGGCAGTGGGCTACACCTTC
.,TRBJ2-2,TRBV29-1,.,CSVRDTGRSGELFF,TGCAGCGTCCGGGACACCGGGCGATCGGGGGAGCTGTTTTTT
TRBD1,TRBJ1-3,TRBV29-1,.,CSVSTGAGNTIYF,TGCAGCGTTTCGACAGGGGCTGGAAACACCATATATTTT
.,TRBJ1-5,TRBV6-5,.,CASSYSIGQPQHF,TGTGCCAGCAGTTACTCCATTGGTCAGCCCCAGCATTTT
TRBD1,TRBJ2-7,TRBV28,.,CASSLILDRAGLYEQYF,TGTGCCAGCAGTTTAATACTCGACAGGGCTGGGCTCTACGAGCAGTACTTC
.,TRBJ2-5,TRBV5-1,.,CASSLGAIVETQYF,TGCGCCAGCAGCTTGGGGGCGATTGTGGAGACCCAGTACTTC
.,TRBJ2-1,TRBV5-1,once,CASSLVLDSYNEQFF,TGCGCCAGCAGCTTGGTTCTAGACTCCTACAATGAGCAGTTCTTC
.,TRBJ1-3,TRBV29-1,once,CSAGTAGNTIYF,TGCAGCGCCGGGACGGCTGGAAACACCATATATTTT
TRBD1,TRBJ2-1,TRBV7-9,.,CASRKGQGVDNEQFF,TGTGCCAGCAGGAAGGGACAGGGGGTTGACAATGAGCAGTTCTTC
TRBD2,TRBJ2-7,TRBV28,.,CASSLGGSKHEQYF,TGTGCCAGCAGTTTAGGCGGGAGTAAGCACGAGCAGTACTTC
.,TRBJ2-1,TRBV11-2,few,CASSLVLTSGRTAHNEQFF,TGTGCCAGCAGCTTAGTCCTCACATCCGGTCGGACAGCCCACAATGAGCAGTTCTTC
.,TRBJ2-2,TRBV27,few,CASKSTGLNTGELFF,TGTGCCAGCAAGTCTACAGGTTTGAACACCGGGGAGCTGTTTTTT
.,TRBJ2-3,TRBV7-8,.,CASSLSSHTDTQYF,TGTGCCAGCAGCTTATCCAGCCACACAGATACGCAGTATTTT
.,TRBJ2-3,TRBV5-1,.,CASSLVGGYGDTQYF,TGCGCCAGCAGCTTGGTAGGGGGGTATGGAGATACGCAGTATTTT